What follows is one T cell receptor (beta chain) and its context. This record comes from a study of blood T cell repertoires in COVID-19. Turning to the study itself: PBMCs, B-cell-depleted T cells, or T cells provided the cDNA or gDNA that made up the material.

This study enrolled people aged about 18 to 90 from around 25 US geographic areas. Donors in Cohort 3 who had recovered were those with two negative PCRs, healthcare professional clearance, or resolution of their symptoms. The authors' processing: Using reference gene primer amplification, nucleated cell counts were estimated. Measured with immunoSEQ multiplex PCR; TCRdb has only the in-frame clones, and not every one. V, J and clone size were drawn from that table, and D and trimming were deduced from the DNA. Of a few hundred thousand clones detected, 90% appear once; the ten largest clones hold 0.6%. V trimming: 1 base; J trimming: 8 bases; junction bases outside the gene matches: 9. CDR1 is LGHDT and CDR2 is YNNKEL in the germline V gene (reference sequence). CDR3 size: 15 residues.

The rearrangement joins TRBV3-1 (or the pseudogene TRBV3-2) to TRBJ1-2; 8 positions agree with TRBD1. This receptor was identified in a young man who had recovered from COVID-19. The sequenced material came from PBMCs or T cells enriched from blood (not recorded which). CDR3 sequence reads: CASSQGTGRRRGYTF. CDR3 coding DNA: TGTGCCAGCAGCCAAGGGACAGGGCGGCGTAGAGGCTACACCTTC.